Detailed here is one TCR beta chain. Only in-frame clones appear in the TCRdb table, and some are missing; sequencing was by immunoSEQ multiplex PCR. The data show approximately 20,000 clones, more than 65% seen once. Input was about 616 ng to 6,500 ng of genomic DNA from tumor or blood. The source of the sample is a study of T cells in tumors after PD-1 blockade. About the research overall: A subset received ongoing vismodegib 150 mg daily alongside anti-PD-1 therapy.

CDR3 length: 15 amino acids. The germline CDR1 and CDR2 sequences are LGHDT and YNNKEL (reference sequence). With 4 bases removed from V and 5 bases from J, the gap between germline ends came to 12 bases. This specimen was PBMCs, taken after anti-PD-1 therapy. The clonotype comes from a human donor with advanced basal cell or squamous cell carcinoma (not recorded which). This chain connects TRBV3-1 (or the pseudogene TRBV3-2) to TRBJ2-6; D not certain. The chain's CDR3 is CASSRLTSRANVLTF. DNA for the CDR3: TGTGCCAGCAGCCGTTTGACGAGTAGGGCCAACGTCCTGACTTTC.